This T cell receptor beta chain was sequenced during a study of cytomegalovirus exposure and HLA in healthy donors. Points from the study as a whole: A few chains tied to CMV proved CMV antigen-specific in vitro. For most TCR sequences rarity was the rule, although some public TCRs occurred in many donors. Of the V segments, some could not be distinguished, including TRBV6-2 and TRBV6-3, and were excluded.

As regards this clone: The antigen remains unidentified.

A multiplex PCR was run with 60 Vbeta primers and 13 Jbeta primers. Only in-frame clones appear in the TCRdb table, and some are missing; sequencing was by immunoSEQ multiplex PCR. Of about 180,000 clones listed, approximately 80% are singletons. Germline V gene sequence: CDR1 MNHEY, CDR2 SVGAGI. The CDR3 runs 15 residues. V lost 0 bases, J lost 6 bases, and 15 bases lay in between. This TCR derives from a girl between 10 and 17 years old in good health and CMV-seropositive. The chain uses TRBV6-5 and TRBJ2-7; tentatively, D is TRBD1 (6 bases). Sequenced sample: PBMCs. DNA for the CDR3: TGTGCCAGCAGTTACTCTCTGGGAACAGGGTTCGAGCAGTACTTC. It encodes CASSYSLGTGFEQYF.